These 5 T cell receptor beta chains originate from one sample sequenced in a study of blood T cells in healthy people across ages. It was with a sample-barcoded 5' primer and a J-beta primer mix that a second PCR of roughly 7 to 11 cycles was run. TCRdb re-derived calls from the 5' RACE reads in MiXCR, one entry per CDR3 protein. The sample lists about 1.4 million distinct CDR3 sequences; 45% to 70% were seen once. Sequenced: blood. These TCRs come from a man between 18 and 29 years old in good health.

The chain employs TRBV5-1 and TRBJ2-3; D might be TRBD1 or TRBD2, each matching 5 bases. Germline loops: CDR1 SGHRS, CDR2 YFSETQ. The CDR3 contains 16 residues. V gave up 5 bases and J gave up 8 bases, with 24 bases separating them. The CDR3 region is CASSSVGTALESTQYF. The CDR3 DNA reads TGCGCCAGCAGTTCTGTCGGGACCGCACTTGAGTCTACGCAGTATTTT.

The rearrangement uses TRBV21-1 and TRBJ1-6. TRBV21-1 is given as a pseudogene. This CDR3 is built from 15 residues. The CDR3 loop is CASSKAWGNNSPLHF. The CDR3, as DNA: TGTGCCAGCAGCAAAGCGTGGGGAAATAATTCACCCCTCCACTTT.

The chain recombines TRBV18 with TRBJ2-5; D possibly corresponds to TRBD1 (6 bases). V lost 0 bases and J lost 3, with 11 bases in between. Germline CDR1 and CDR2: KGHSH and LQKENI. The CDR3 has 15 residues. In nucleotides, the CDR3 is TGTGCCAGCTCACCACCGGGTCCAGGGGAAGAGACCCAGTACTTC. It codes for CASSPPGPGEETQYF. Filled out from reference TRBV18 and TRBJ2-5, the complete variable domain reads NAGVMQNPRHLVRRRGQEARLRCSPMKGHSHVYWYRQLPEEGLKFMVYLQKENIIDESGMPKERFSAEFPKEGPSILRIQQVVRGDSAAYFCASSPPGPGEETQYFGPGTRLLVL.

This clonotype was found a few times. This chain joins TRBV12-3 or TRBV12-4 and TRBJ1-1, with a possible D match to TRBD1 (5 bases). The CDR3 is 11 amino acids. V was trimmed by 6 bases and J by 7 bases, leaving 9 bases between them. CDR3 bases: TGTGCCAGCAGCTCCGGGGGTGAAGCTTTCTTT. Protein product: CASSSGGEAFF.

CDR3 sequence reads: CASTPSRYNEQFF. Here the CDR3 DNA reads TGTGCCAGCACCCCCAGCAGATACAATGAGCAGTTCTTC. V and J are TRBV12-3 or TRBV12-4 and TRBJ2-1; the D is unclear. The V end lost 7 bases, the J end lost 4 bases, and 11 bases lay between the germline ends. The CDR3 runs 13 residues.